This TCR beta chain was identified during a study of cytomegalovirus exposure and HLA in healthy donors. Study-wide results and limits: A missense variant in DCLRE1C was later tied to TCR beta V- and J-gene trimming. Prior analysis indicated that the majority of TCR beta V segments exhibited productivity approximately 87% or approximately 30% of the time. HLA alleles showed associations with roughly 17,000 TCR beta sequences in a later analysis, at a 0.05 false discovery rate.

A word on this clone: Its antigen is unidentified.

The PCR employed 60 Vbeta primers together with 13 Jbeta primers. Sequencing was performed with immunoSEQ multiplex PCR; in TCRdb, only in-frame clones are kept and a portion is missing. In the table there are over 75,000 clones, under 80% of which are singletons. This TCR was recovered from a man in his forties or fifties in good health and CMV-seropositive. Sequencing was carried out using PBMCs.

CDR3 sequence reads: CASSANGQSPHEQYF. DNA of the CDR3: TGCGCCAGCAGCGCCAATGGACAGTCGCCCCACGAGCAGTACTTC. The chain uses TRBV5-1 and TRBJ2-7; TRBD1 might be the D (6 bases). Looked up from germline, CDR1 is SGHRS and CDR2 is YFSETQ. The CDR3 is made up of 15 amino acids. The germline V and J ends were trimmed by 4 bases and 5 bases, with 19 bases remaining between them. The variable domain in full, completed from reference TRBV5-1 and TRBJ2-7, reads KAGVTQTPRYLIKTRGQQVTLSCSPISGHRSVSWYQQTPGQGLQFLFEYFSETQRNKGNFPGRFSGRQFSNSRSEMNVSTLELGDSALYLCASSANGQSPHEQYFGPGTRLTVT.